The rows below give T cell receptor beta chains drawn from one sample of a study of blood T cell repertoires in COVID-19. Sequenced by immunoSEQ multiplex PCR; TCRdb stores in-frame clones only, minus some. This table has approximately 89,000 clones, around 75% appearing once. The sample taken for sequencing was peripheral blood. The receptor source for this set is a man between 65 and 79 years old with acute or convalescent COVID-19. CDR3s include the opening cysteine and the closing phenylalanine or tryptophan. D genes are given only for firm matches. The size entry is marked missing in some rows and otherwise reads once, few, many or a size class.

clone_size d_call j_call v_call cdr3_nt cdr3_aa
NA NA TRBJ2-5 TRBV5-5 TGTGCCAGCAGCTTGGGAGGTGGGAGAGGCGAGACCCAGTACTTC CASSLGGGRGETQYF
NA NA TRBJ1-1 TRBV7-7 TGTGCTAGCAGCTTTTCCAAGAACACTGAAGCTTTCTTT CASSFSKNTEAFF
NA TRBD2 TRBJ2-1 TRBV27 TGTGCCAGCAGTTTGTTAAGCGGGAGTCTGGAGAATGAGCAGTTCTTC CASSLLSGSLENEQFF
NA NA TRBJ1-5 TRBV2 TGTGCCAGCAGTGAACGTAGTCAGCCCCAGCATTTT CASSERSQPQHF
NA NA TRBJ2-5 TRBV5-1 TGCGCCAGCAGCTTGGCCTCAGGGGGGAAGGGTGAGACCCAGTACTTC CASSLASGGKGETQYF
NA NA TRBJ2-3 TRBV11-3 TGTGCCAGCAGCGAAGGGGCAGATACGCAGTATTTT CASSEGADTQYF
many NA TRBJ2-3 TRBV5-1 TGCGCCAGCAGCCCAGGTGGCGGGTACGGGACAGATACGCAGTATTTT CASSPGGGYGTDTQYF
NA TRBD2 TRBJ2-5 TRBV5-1 TGCGCCAGCAGCCCGGGGACTAGCGGGACGATGAAAGAGACCCAGTACTTC CASSPGTSGTMKETQYF
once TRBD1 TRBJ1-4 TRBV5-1 TGCGCCAGCAGCTTCCAGGGACAGGGTTCTACCCAACTGTTTTTT CASSFQGQGSTQLFF
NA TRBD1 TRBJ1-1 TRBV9 TGTGCCAGCAGCGCTTTGACAGGGAGAGGGGACACTGAAGCTTTCTTT CASSALTGRGDTEAFF
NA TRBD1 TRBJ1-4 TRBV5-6 TGTGCCAGCAGCATGGACCCGGGGACAGATAATGAAAAACTGTTTTTT CASSMDPGTDNEKLFF
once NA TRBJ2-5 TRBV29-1 TGCAGCGTTGACGTACCAGGGGAGACCCAGTACTTC CSVDVPGETQYF
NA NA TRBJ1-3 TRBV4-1 TGCGCCAGCAGCCAAGATCCGGCAGGCCCTGCTCTTGCGGGAAACACCATATATTTT CASSQDPAGPALAGNTIYF
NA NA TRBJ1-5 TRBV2 TGTGCCAGCAGTGGACAGGATAGCAATCAGCCCCAGCATTTT CASSGQDSNQPQHF
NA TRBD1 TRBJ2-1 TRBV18 TGTGCCAGCTCACTGGGGACAGGAGCATACAATGAGCAGTTCTTC CASSLGTGAYNEQFF
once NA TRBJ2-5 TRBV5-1 TGCGCCAGCAGCTTGGGCGACACCCAAGAGACCCAGTACTTC CASSLGDTQETQYF
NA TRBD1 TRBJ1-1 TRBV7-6 TGTGCCAGCAGCTTAGTAGTCGGGACAGGGGGCAGGAGCACTGAAGCTTTCTTT CASSLVVGTGGRSTEAFF
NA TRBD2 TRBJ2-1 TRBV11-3 TGTGCCAGCAGCTCAGGACTAGGAGCCTACAATGAGCAGTTCTTC CASSSGLGAYNEQFF
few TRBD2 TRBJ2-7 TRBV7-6 TGTGCCAGCAGTTCTGGACTAGCCGCCTACGAGCAGTACTTC CASSSGLAAYEQYF
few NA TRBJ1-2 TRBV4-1 TGCGCCAGCAGCCAAGATAAGGGGCGAGTAGGTGGCTACACCTTC CASSQDKGRVGGYTF
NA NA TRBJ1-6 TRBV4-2 TGTGCCAGCAGCCAAGAGTCCCTATATTCACCCCTCCACTTT CASSQESLYSPLHF
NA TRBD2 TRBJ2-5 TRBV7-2 TGTGCCAGCAGGTTTAGCGGGAGAGGGACCCAGTACTTC CASRFSGRGTQYF
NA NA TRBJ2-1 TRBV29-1 TGCAGCGGACGGGGACTTAGCATAGCTTACAATGAGCAGTTCTTC CSGRGLSIAYNEQFF
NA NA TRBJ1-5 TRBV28 TGTGCCAGCAGTTTATTGGGAGATCAGCCCCAGCATTTT CASSLLGDQPQHF
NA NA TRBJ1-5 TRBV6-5 TGTGCCAGCAGGGCCCTCGAGGTTAGTCAGCCCCAGCATTTT CASRALEVSQPQHF
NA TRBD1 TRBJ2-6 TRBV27 TGTGCCAGCAAACAGGGGGCTAGGGCTGGGGCCAACGTCCTGACTTTC CASKQGARAGANVLTF
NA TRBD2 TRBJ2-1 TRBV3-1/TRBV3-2 TGTGCCAGCAGCGGGCGACTAGCGGGAGTGTACAATGAGCAGTTCTTC CASSGRLAGVYNEQFF
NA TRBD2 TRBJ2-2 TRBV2 TGTGCCAGCAGAATGGAGGGCCGCGGGGGCGGGGAGCTGTTTTTT CASRMEGRGGGELFF
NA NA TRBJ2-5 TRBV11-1 TGTGCCAGCAGCTTAGGGCTAGCGCAAGAGACCCAGTACTTC CASSLGLAQETQYF
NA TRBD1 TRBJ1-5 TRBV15 TGTGCCACCAGCAGAGATCGGACAGGGCCTAACGTCCAGCCCCAGCATTTT CATSRDRTGPNVQPQHF
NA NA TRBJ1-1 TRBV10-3 TGTGCCATCAGTGCTACGGACTCGAACACTGAAGCTTTCTTT CAISATDSNTEAFF
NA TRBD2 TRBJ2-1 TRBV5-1 TGCGCCAGCAGCTTTGGCGGGAGAGGGGCCAATGAGCAGTTCTTC CASSFGGRGANEQFF
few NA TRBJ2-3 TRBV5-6 TGTGCCAGCAGCCCGGGACTCCAGGGGCAGTATTTT CASSPGLQGQYF
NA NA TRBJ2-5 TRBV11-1 TGTGCCAGCAGCTTAGGGGCCCCCGAGACCCAGTACTTC CASSLGAPETQYF
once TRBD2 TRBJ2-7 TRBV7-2 TGTGCCAGCAGGAAACTAGCGGGAGGTGGACTCTCCTACGAGCAGTACTTC CASRKLAGGGLSYEQYF
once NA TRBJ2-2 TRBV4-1 TGCGCCAGCAGCCAATCGACAGGGCCGGGGGACGGGGAGCTGTTTTTT CASSQSTGPGDGELFF
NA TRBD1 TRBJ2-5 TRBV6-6 TGTGCCAGCAGTTACCGACGGGACAGGTCCTTTGGGAAGTACTTC CASSYRRDRSFGKYF
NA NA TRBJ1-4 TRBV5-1 TGCGCCAGCAGCGCCTCGGCGGGTAATGAAAAACTGTTTTTT CASSASAGNEKLFF
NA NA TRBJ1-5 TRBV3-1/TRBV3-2 TGTGCCAGCAGCCAAGCAGGCAATCAGCCCCAGCATTTT CASSQAGNQPQHF
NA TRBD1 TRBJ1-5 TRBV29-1 TGCAGCGTTCGCCCCGGGACAGGCCTCAATCAGCCCCAGCATTTT CSVRPGTGLNQPQHF